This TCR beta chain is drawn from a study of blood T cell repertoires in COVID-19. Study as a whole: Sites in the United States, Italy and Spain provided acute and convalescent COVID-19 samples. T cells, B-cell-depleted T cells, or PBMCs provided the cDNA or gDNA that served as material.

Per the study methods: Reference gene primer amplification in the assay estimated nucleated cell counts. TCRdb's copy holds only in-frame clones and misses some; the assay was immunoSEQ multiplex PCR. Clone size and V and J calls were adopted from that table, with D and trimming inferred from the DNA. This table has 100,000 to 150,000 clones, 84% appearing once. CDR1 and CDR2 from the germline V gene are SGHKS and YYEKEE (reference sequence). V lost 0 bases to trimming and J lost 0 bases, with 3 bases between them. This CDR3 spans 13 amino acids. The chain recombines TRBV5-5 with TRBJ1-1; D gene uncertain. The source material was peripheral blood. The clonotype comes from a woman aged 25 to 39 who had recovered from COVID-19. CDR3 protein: CASSLALNTEAFF. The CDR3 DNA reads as TGTGCCAGCAGCTTGGCTCTGAACACTGAAGCTTTCTTT.